This T cell receptor beta chain was captured in a study of blood T cells in healthy people across ages. Study results and limitations: Long-lived donors carried more naive CD4+ cells and greater diversity than aged donors. Diversity of TCR beta per million T cells declined in a roughly linear way with age. Any conclusive comparison of naive versus antigen-experienced cells was prevented by using unsorted PBMCs.

With a J-beta primer mix and a sample-barcoded 5' primer, a second PCR ran about 7 to 11 cycles. Using its own MiXCR run on the 5' RACE reads, TCRdb lists one record per CDR3 protein. The sample shows about 900,000 distinct CDR3 sequences, roughly 52% of them seen only once. There are a few counts of this clonotype. Its antigen remains unknown. The donors, all healthy, were Caucasians living in Russia, aged roughly 6 to 100. Germline-derived CDR1 and CDR2 are DFQATT and SNEGSKA (reference sequence). This CDR3 has 15 residues. The V and J ends lost 0 bases and 5 bases respectively, with 16 bases between them.

The TCR sequence derives from a man younger than 45 in good health. Sequenced sample: blood. The J gene is TRBJ1-1, the V gene TRBV20-1, with D tentatively TRBD1 (5 bases). In DNA, the CDR3 is TGCAGTGCTAGAGAGGGCACGGGACCGGGAACTGAAGCTTTCTTT. This sequence encodes CSAREGTGPGTEAFF.